Listed below are T cell receptor beta chains from one sample, sequenced in a study of shared clonotypes between healthy human individuals. Here immunoSEQ multiplex PCR was the method, and the copy in TCRdb shows in-frame clones only, minus some. In the table there are roughly 2,000,000 clones, 85% to 95% of which are singletons. The sequencing sample was made of naive CD8+ T cells from PBMCs. Every receptor here comes from a man aged 18 to 30 in good health. Some clones in this sample may be carry-over from other donors' samples. Each CDR3 is given with its conserved first and last residue. A D gene is named only where the DNA matches it firmly. Rows may omit the clone size; those that give it use once, few, many or a size class.

cdr3_aa: CASSLEQAYGYTF
cdr3_nt: TGTGCCAGCAGCTTGGAACAAGCCTATGGCTACACCTTC
clone_size: NA
v_call: TRBV5-6
j_call: TRBJ1-2
d_call: NA

cdr3_aa: CASRGFGRLNEQYF
cdr3_nt: TGTGCCAGCAGAGGGTTTGGGAGGTTGAACGAGCAGTACTTC
clone_size: NA
v_call: TRBV6-1
j_call: TRBJ2-7
d_call: NA

cdr3_aa: CASSLGVENIQYF
cdr3_nt: TGTGCCAGCAGCTTAGGGGTAGAAAACATTCAGTACTTC
clone_size: NA
v_call: TRBV7-9
j_call: TRBJ2-4
d_call: NA

cdr3_aa: CASRNPHSGREGETQYF
cdr3_nt: TGCGCCAGCAGAAATCCGCATAGCGGGAGGGAGGGAGAGACCCAGTACTTC
clone_size: NA
v_call: TRBV5-1
j_call: TRBJ2-5
d_call: TRBD2

cdr3_aa: CASSVGGNTYEQYF
cdr3_nt: TGTGCCAGCAGCGTAGGAGGGAATACCTACGAGCAGTACTTC
clone_size: NA
v_call: TRBV9
j_call: TRBJ2-7
d_call: NA

cdr3_aa: CASSYSQGGTQYF
cdr3_nt: TGTGCCAGCAGTTACTCCCAGGGGGGGACCCAGTACTTC
clone_size: NA
v_call: TRBV6-5
j_call: TRBJ2-5
d_call: NA

cdr3_aa: CASSPHIGAITEAFF
cdr3_nt: TGTGCCAGCAGCCCACATATAGGGGCGATCACTGAAGCTTTCTTT
clone_size: NA
v_call: TRBV27
j_call: TRBJ1-1
d_call: NA

cdr3_aa: CASSLLTGGVQDEQFF
cdr3_nt: TGTGCCAGCAGCTTATTAACGGGAGGGGTTCAGGATGAGCAGTTCTTC
clone_size: NA
v_call: TRBV7-9
j_call: TRBJ2-1
d_call: TRBD2

cdr3_aa: CAISPDGGAPDTGELFF
cdr3_nt: TGTGCCATCAGTCCGGACGGGGGGGCGCCGGACACCGGGGAGCTGTTTTTT
clone_size: NA
v_call: TRBV10-3
j_call: TRBJ2-2
d_call: TRBD2

cdr3_aa: CASSYSWGYTEAFF
cdr3_nt: TGCGCCAGCAGCTACTCCTGGGGTTACACTGAAGCTTTCTTT
clone_size: NA
v_call: TRBV5-1
j_call: TRBJ1-1
d_call: NA

cdr3_aa: CASSPLGAEQFF
cdr3_nt: TGTGCCAGCTCACCTCTAGGGGCGGAGCAGTTCTTC
clone_size: NA
v_call: TRBV18
j_call: TRBJ2-1
d_call: NA

cdr3_aa: CASYGEFSYEQYF
cdr3_nt: TGTGCCAGCTACGGGGAATTCTCCTACGAGCAGTACTTC
clone_size: NA
v_call: TRBV5-5
j_call: TRBJ2-7
d_call: NA

cdr3_aa: CASSLRGGMNTEAFF
cdr3_nt: TGTGCCAGCAGTTTACGGGGGGGGATGAACACTGAAGCTTTCTTT
clone_size: NA
v_call: TRBV27
j_call: TRBJ1-1
d_call: NA

cdr3_aa: CAIYRTGPGNTIYF
cdr3_nt: TGTGCCATCTACAGAACAGGGCCAGGAAACACCATATATTTT
clone_size: NA
v_call: TRBV21-1
j_call: TRBJ1-3
d_call: NA

cdr3_aa: CASQSWEKGVTDTQYF
cdr3_nt: TGTGCCAGCCAAAGTTGGGAGAAAGGGGTCACAGATACGCAGTATTTT
clone_size: once
v_call: TRBV7-9
j_call: TRBJ2-3
d_call: NA

cdr3_aa: CAISVWGGSSSYNEQFF
cdr3_nt: TGTGCCATCAGTGTCTGGGGGGGCTCGAGCTCCTACAATGAGCAGTTCTTC
clone_size: NA
v_call: TRBV10-3
j_call: TRBJ2-1
d_call: NA

cdr3_aa: CASSQTRSLSYEQYF
cdr3_nt: TGTGCCAGTAGTCAGACTAGGTCACTCTCCTACGAGCAGTACTTC
clone_size: NA
v_call: TRBV19
j_call: TRBJ2-7
d_call: NA

cdr3_aa: CASKERGSYEQYF
cdr3_nt: TGTGCCAGCAAAGAGCGGGGCTCCTACGAGCAGTACTTC
clone_size: NA
v_call: TRBV11-1
j_call: TRBJ2-7
d_call: TRBD2

cdr3_aa: CASSLVSTGLYTEAFF
cdr3_nt: TGCGCCAGCAGCTTGGTATCGACAGGTTTATACACTGAAGCTTTCTTT
clone_size: NA
v_call: TRBV5-1
j_call: TRBJ1-1
d_call: NA

cdr3_aa: CASSLSGVTGELFF
cdr3_nt: TGTGCCAGCAGCTTGAGCGGGGTCACCGGGGAGCTGTTTTTT
clone_size: NA
v_call: TRBV5-4
j_call: TRBJ2-2
d_call: TRBD2

cdr3_aa: CASSIASRAGSTDTQYF
cdr3_nt: TGTGCCAGTAGTATAGCCTCTCGGGCGGGCAGCACAGATACGCAGTATTTT
clone_size: NA
v_call: TRBV19
j_call: TRBJ2-3
d_call: NA

cdr3_aa: CASSKRLAGPYNEQFF
cdr3_nt: TGTGCCAGCAGCAAGCGACTAGCGGGGCCCTACAATGAGCAGTTCTTC
clone_size: once
v_call: TRBV9
j_call: TRBJ2-1
d_call: TRBD2

cdr3_aa: CASSSGRGQNTEAFF
cdr3_nt: TGTGCCAGCAGTTCGGGGAGGGGTCAGAACACTGAAGCTTTCTTT
clone_size: NA
v_call: TRBV28
j_call: TRBJ1-1
d_call: NA

cdr3_aa: CASSVAGTGDNYGYTF
cdr3_nt: TGTGCCAGCAGCGTAGCTGGGACGGGGGACAACTATGGCTACACCTTC
clone_size: once
v_call: TRBV9
j_call: TRBJ1-2
d_call: NA

cdr3_aa: CASSNGKGRTTYGYTF
cdr3_nt: TGTGCCAGCAGCAATGGGAAAGGGAGGACAACCTATGGCTACACCTTC
clone_size: NA
v_call: TRBV21-1
j_call: TRBJ1-2
d_call: NA

cdr3_aa: CASSERVGGPFTGELFF
cdr3_nt: TGTGCCAGCAGTGAAAGGGTGGGAGGGCCCTTCACCGGGGAGCTGTTTTTT
clone_size: NA
v_call: TRBV6-1
j_call: TRBJ2-2
d_call: TRBD2

cdr3_aa: CASSARDRPQETQYF
cdr3_nt: TGTGCCAGCAGTGCCCGGGACAGACCCCAAGAGACCCAGTACTTC
clone_size: NA
v_call: TRBV6-6
j_call: TRBJ2-5
d_call: TRBD1

cdr3_aa: CASSLGWAGTTNTEAFF
cdr3_nt: TGTGCCAGCAGCTTAGGATGGGCCGGGACAACGAACACTGAAGCTTTCTTT
clone_size: NA
v_call: TRBV7-8
j_call: TRBJ1-1
d_call: NA

cdr3_aa: CATTLGADPYPYGYTF
cdr3_nt: TGTGCCACCACCCTTGGGGCAGATCCTTACCCCTATGGCTACACCTTC
clone_size: NA
v_call: TRBV15
j_call: TRBJ1-2
d_call: NA

cdr3_aa: CASSLPGLAAYEQYF
cdr3_nt: TGTGCCAGCAGCCTACCGGGACTAGCGGCTTACGAGCAGTACTTC
clone_size: NA
v_call: TRBV5-4
j_call: TRBJ2-7
d_call: TRBD2

cdr3_aa: CASSQETATNEKLFF
cdr3_nt: TGTGCCAGCAGCCAAGAGACTGCAACTAATGAAAAACTGTTTTTT
clone_size: NA
v_call: TRBV4-2
j_call: TRBJ1-4
d_call: NA

cdr3_aa: CASSTRQGRGTGELFF
cdr3_nt: TGTGCCAGCAGCACCAGACAGGGGAGAGGGACCGGGGAGCTGTTTTTT
clone_size: once
v_call: TRBV13
j_call: TRBJ2-2
d_call: TRBD1

cdr3_aa: CASSSYDLASGEQYF
cdr3_nt: TGTGCCAGCAGCTCCTACGACCTGGCTTCGGGGGAGCAGTACTTC
clone_size: NA
v_call: TRBV7-3
j_call: TRBJ2-7
d_call: NA

cdr3_aa: CASSFSGGDTEAFF
cdr3_nt: TGTGCCAGCAGCTTTAGTGGGGGCGACACTGAAGCTTTCTTT
clone_size: NA
v_call: TRBV5-5
j_call: TRBJ1-1
d_call: NA

cdr3_aa: CASSFRRIRQNTDTQYF
cdr3_nt: TGTGCCAGCAGTTTTCGGCGCATCCGACAGAACACAGATACGCAGTATTTT
clone_size: NA
v_call: TRBV28
j_call: TRBJ2-3
d_call: NA

cdr3_aa: CASSFGGQARGYTF
cdr3_nt: TGTGCCAGCAGTTTTGGGGGGCAGGCTCGCGGCTACACCTTC
clone_size: NA
v_call: TRBV28
j_call: TRBJ1-2
d_call: NA

cdr3_aa: CASSEFRTGETQYF
cdr3_nt: TGTGCCAGCAGTGAATTCAGGACGGGAGAGACCCAGTACTTC
clone_size: NA
v_call: TRBV2
j_call: TRBJ2-5
d_call: NA

cdr3_aa: CASSARDRSSYEQYF
cdr3_nt: TGTGCCAGCAGCGCCCGGGACAGAAGCTCCTACGAGCAGTACTTC
clone_size: NA
v_call: TRBV7-9
j_call: TRBJ2-7
d_call: TRBD1

cdr3_aa: CASSFLGGYEQYF
cdr3_nt: TGCGCCAGCAGCTTCCTTGGTGGGTACGAGCAGTACTTC
clone_size: NA
v_call: TRBV5-1
j_call: TRBJ2-7
d_call: NA

cdr3_aa: CASSPGVPTEAFF
cdr3_nt: TGTGCCAGCAGTCCTGGGGTCCCCACTGAAGCTTTCTTT
clone_size: few
v_call: TRBV27
j_call: TRBJ1-1
d_call: NA

cdr3_aa: CASSPRSGGGVDTEAFF
cdr3_nt: TGTGCCAGCAGCCCCCGGTCGGGGGGAGGGGTGGACACTGAAGCTTTCTTT
clone_size: NA
v_call: TRBV7-9
j_call: TRBJ1-1
d_call: NA

cdr3_aa: CASSLSKGLNTGELFF
cdr3_nt: TGTGCCAGCAGCTTAAGTAAGGGGTTGAACACCGGGGAGCTGTTTTTT
clone_size: NA
v_call: TRBV7-3
j_call: TRBJ2-2
d_call: NA

cdr3_aa: CASSDSDTLNTEAFF
cdr3_nt: TGTGCCAGCAGCGACTCGGACACCTTGAACACTGAAGCTTTCTTT
clone_size: NA
v_call: TRBV9
j_call: TRBJ1-1
d_call: NA

cdr3_aa: CSSPDRYGYTF
cdr3_nt: TGCAGTTCCCCCGACAGATATGGCTACACCTTC
clone_size: NA
v_call: TRBV20-1
j_call: TRBJ1-2
d_call: NA

cdr3_aa: CASSWGPTEAFF
cdr3_nt: TGTGCCAGCAGCTGGGGTCCCACTGAAGCTTTCTTT
clone_size: NA
v_call: TRBV5-4
j_call: TRBJ1-1
d_call: NA

cdr3_aa: CASSFQPPLAGAYEQYF
cdr3_nt: TGTGCCAGCAGCTTCCAACCACCACTAGCGGGAGCCTACGAGCAGTACTTC
clone_size: NA
v_call: TRBV7-6
j_call: TRBJ2-7
d_call: TRBD2

cdr3_aa: CASSVGGDPSYEQYF
cdr3_nt: TGTGCCAGCAGCGTAGGGGGGGACCCCTCCTACGAGCAGTACTTC
clone_size: NA
v_call: TRBV9
j_call: TRBJ2-7
d_call: NA

cdr3_aa: CASSSNRDRGRGGELFF
cdr3_nt: TGTGCCAGCAGTTCTAACCGGGACAGGGGGCGAGGCGGGGAGCTGTTTTTT
clone_size: NA
v_call: TRBV28
j_call: TRBJ2-2
d_call: TRBD1

cdr3_aa: CASSSNRGGSYNEQFF
cdr3_nt: TGTGCCAGCAGCTCCAACAGAGGAGGGTCCTACAATGAGCAGTTCTTC
clone_size: NA
v_call: TRBV7-6
j_call: TRBJ2-1
d_call: NA

cdr3_aa: CASSRASGSDTQYF
cdr3_nt: TGTGCCAGCAGCCGGGCTAGCGGGAGCGATACGCAGTATTTT
clone_size: NA
v_call: TRBV7-2
j_call: TRBJ2-3
d_call: TRBD2

cdr3_aa: CASSLVLDTEAFF
cdr3_nt: TGCGCCAGCAGCTTGGTACTGGACACTGAAGCTTTCTTT
clone_size: NA
v_call: TRBV5-1
j_call: TRBJ1-1
d_call: NA

cdr3_aa: CASSLGVLAGGGAYNEQFF
cdr3_nt: TGTGCCAGCAGCTTAGGGGTACTAGCGGGAGGTGGGGCCTACAATGAGCAGTTCTTC
clone_size: NA
v_call: TRBV9
j_call: TRBJ2-1
d_call: TRBD2

cdr3_aa: CASSNIAIAGYEQYF
cdr3_nt: TGTGCCAGCAGCAATATTGCGATTGCTGGCTACGAGCAGTACTTC
clone_size: NA
v_call: TRBV28
j_call: TRBJ2-7
d_call: NA

cdr3_aa: CASSILRESTEAFF
cdr3_nt: TGTGCCAGCAGCATTCTCAGGGAAAGCACTGAAGCTTTCTTT
clone_size: NA
v_call: TRBV21-1
j_call: TRBJ1-1
d_call: NA

cdr3_aa: CASSPNVLNQPQHF
cdr3_nt: TGTGCCAGCTCACCCAACGTCCTCAATCAGCCCCAGCATTTT
clone_size: NA
v_call: TRBV18
j_call: TRBJ1-5
d_call: NA